This T cell receptor (beta chain) was recorded in a study of blood T cell repertoires in COVID-19. Study background: The origin of the acute and convalescent COVID-19 samples was the United States, Italy and Spain. PBMCs, B-cell-depleted T cells, or T cells provided the cDNA or gDNA that made up the material.

This clone was found once. The V gene's germline CDR1 is KGHSH and CDR2 LQKENI. V dropped 3 bases and J dropped 9 bases, with 15 bases sitting between them. CDR3 length equals 14 residues. Original processing methods: Nucleated cell counts were estimated from reference gene primer amplification. The repertoire was sequenced with immunoSEQ multiplex PCR; TCRdb's copy has only in-frame clones and lacks some. The D gene and trimming were derived from the DNA, and the V and J assignments and clone size from that table. Altogether around 300,000 clones are present, 75% to 85% being singletons, with the ten largest covering approximately 7.6%.

This clonotype was obtained from a human donor in a cohort sampled during active COVID-19. The V and J genes are TRBV18 and TRBJ2-1; TRBD1 might be the D (6 bases). Material: peripheral blood. For the CDR3, the DNA is TGTGCCAGCTCACCCGGGCAGGGGTTGGGTGAGCAGTTCTTC. Translation gives CASSPGQGLGEQFF.